The 9 T cell receptor beta chains below come from one sample, sequenced in a study of PD-L1 blockade in urothelial cancer. As to time point: peripheral blood 6 weeks after treatment start. TCRdb's table, derived via immunoSEQ multiplex PCR, lists solely in-frame clones and lacks some. The repertoire has about 45,000 clones, roughly four fifths of them found once; the top ten carry under 15%. The input for sequencing was PBMCs, taken around atezolizumab (anti-PD-L1) treatment. Receptors were obtained from a man in his 60s with urothelial cancer.

This clone occurred a few times. This chain uses TRBV9 with TRBJ2-7, with D perhaps matching TRBD2 (6 bases). Per germline, CDR1 SGDLS and CDR2 YYNGEE. CDR3 length: 13 amino acids. Trimming took 0 bases from V and 4 from J, leaving 8 bases between them. The CDR3 spells CASSVAGAYEQYF. DNA for the CDR3: TGTGCCAGCAGCGTAGCGGGAGCGTACGAGCAGTACTTC.

This clone has just one count. The chain employs TRBV7-9 and TRBJ2-7, with D possibly TRBD2 on 5 matching bases. Germline lookup yields CDR1 SEHNR and CDR2 FQNEAQ (reference sequence). The length of the CDR3 is 14 residues. V was shortened by 5 bases and J by 5 bases, with 16 bases between the two germline ends. CDR3 sequence (DNA): TGTGCCAGCAGCCTTAGGGCCGGGATCGACGAGCAGTACTTC. The encoded protein is CASSLRAGIDEQYF.

This clone was seen only once. The chain joins TRBV19 to TRBJ2-7; TRBD1 matches 7 bases. The CDR3 loop spans 13 amino acids. The V gene's germline CDR1 is LNHDA and CDR2 SQIVND (reference sequence). The junction had 2 bases not matched to a gene; V was cut back by 3 bases and J by 3 bases. The CDR3 protein is CASSIGTDYEQYF. The DNA of the CDR3 is TGTGCCAGTAGTATCGGGACAGACTACGAGCAGTACTTC.

The genes are TRBV30 and TRBJ1-4; a weak D match, TRBD1 (5 bases). The germline V and J ends were trimmed by 0 bases and 8 bases, with 10 bases remaining between them. The CDR3 contains 13 residues. CDR1 and CDR2 (germline): GTSNPN, SVGIG (reference sequence). Here the CDR3 DNA reads TGTGCCTGGAGTGTCGCAGGGAGGGAAAAACTGTTTTTT. Protein: CAWSVAGREKLFF.

J is TRBJ1-2 and V is TRBV6-5, with D uncertain. The CDR3 is 13 residues long. The V end was cut by 6 bases, the J end by 2 bases, with 10 bases between. Germline-derived CDR1 and CDR2 are MNHEY and SVGAGI. This CDR3 reads CASRQTQNYGYTF. CDR3 sequence (DNA): TGTGCCAGCAGGCAGACACAGAACTATGGCTACACCTTC.

This clone was picked up a small number of times. This rearrangement joins TRBV5-5 to TRBJ1-5; D is unclear. The CDR3 has 15 residues. The V gene lost 4 bases and the J gene lost 6 bases, with 17 bases spanning the gap. Per the germline V gene, CDR1 is SGHKS and CDR2 is YYEKEE (reference sequence). DNA for the CDR3: TGTGCCAGCAGCGAGGGCAGTCGAACGGGTCAGCCCCAGCATTTT. The encoded protein is CASSEGSRTGQPQHF.

J is TRBJ2-7 and V is TRBV15; TRBD1 matches 10 bases. In germline, CDR1 is LNHNV, CDR2 YYDKDF (reference sequence). After removal of 1 base from V and 5 bases from J, the junction contained 14 bases not matched to a gene. The CDR3 contains 18 residues. CDR3 loop: CATSRVTLPGQGSHEQYF. DNA for the CDR3: TGTGCCACCAGCAGAGTCACCCTTCCGGGACAGGGGTCTCACGAGCAGTACTTC.

The chain carries TRBV5-1 and TRBJ1-4, with D hard to call. Germline CDR1 SGHRS, CDR2 YFSETQ. V was clipped by 5 bases and J by 5 bases, with 4 bases between them. CDR3 length equals 11 residues. DNA for the CDR3: TGCGCCAGCAGGCTAAATGAAAAACTGTTTTTT. Protein: CASRLNEKLFF.

This chain links TRBV18 with TRBJ2-3; TRBD2 is a possible D gene (5 bases). The germline V and J ends were trimmed by 1 base and 2 bases, with 10 bases remaining between them. The CDR3 spans 15 residues. CDR1 is KGHSH and CDR2 is LQKENI in the germline V gene. This chain's CDR3 is CASSPRTDYTDTQYF. The CDR3 DNA reads as TGTGCCAGCTCACCACGAACAGACTACACAGATACGCAGTATTTT.